The clone carrying this T cell receptor beta chain was detected a few times. Its antigen is undetermined. This clone may be a read error of a much larger clone one base away. The sample is drawn from a study of tumor and adjacent non-tumor tissue in lung cancer. Looking at the study overall: Patients comprised about a dozen adenocarcinoma, a couple of squamous cell carcinoma and 1 small cell lung cancer. Samples averaged roughly 4.2 million productive TCRbeta reads each.

The template was RNA from unsorted bulk tissue. This non-tumor lung sample came from over 3 cm beyond the tumor edge. The library came from three nested PCR rounds adapted from ARM-PCR protocols. TCRdb processed the multiplex PCR reads anew with MiXCR; each CDR3 protein has one entry. The sample includes tens of thousands of distinct CDR3 sequences, roughly 57% of them seen just once. Study conclusions and caveats: Higher tumor TCR diversity was associated with shorter survival. Normal lung showed higher cumulative top 100 clone frequency than tumor.

Sequenced input: distant non-tumor lung tissue. The receptor's source is a man aged 70 or older with non-small cell lung cancer.

CDR3 loop: CASSGGGSNQPQHF. The CDR3 bases are TGTGCCAGCAGTGGTGGAGGGAGCAATCAGCCCCAGCATTTT. The chain links TRBV6-1 to TRBJ1-5; no clear D. V was pared by 4 bases and J by 1 base, with 8 bases between. CDR1 is MNHNS, CDR2 SASEGT, per germline. The CDR3 runs 14 residues.